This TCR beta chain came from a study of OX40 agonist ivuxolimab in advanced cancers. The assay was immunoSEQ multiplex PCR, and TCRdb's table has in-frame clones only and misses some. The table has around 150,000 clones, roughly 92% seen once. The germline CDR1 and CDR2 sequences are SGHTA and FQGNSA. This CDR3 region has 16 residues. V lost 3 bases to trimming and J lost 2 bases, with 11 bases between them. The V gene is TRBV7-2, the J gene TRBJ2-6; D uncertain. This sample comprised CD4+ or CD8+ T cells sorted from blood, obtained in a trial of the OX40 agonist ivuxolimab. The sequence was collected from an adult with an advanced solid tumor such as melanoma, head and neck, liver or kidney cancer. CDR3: CASSLTQTPGANVLTF. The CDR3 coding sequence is TGTGCCAGCAGCTTGACACAGACCCCTGGGGCCAACGTCCTGACTTTC.